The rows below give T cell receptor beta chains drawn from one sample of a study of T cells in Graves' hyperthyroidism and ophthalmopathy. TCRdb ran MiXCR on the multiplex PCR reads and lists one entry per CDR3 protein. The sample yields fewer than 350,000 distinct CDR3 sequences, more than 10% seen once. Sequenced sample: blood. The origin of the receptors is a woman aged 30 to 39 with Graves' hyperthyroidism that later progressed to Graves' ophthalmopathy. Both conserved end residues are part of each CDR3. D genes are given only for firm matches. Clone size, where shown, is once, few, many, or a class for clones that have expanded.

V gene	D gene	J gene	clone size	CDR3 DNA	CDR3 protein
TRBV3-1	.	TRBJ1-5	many	TGTGCCAGCAGCCAAGAGTCTTCAGGGCCCCAGCATTTT	CASSQESSGPQHF
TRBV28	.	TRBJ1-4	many	TGTGCCAGCCGGCCGCCCAGGGATGTTGGAAAACTGTTTTTT	CASRPPRDVGKLFF
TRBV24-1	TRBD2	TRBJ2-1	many	TGTGCCACCAGTGACCCTAGCGGGACGGGGAATGAGCAGTTCTTC	CATSDPSGTGNEQFF
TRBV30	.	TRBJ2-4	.	TGTACCTGGAGTTTAAGTTACATTCAGTACTTC	CTWSLSYIQYF
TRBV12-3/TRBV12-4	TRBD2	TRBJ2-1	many	TGTGCCGGGTTGCTAGCGGGAAGCTCCTACAATGAGCAGTTCTTC	CAGLLAGSSYNEQFF
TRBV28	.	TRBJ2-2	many	TGTGCCAGCAGTCCAACGACAGAGGGGACAAGCGGGGAGCTGTTTTTT	CASSPTTEGTSGELFF
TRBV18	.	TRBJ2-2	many	TGTGCCAGCTCACCATCATCGGAGGCGGAGCTGTTTTTT	CASSPSSEAELFF
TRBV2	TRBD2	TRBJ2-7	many	TGTGCCAGCAGTGGACTAGCATGGGAGCAGTACTTC	CASSGLAWEQYF
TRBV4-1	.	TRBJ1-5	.	TGCGCCAGTGCCCTGGGGATCGATCAGCCCCAGCATTTT	CASALGIDQPQHF
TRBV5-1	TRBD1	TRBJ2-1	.	TGCGCCAGCAGCTTTGCCGACAGGGCCTATTACAATGAGCAGTTCTTC	CASSFADRAYYNEQFF
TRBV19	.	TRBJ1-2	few	TGTGCCAGTAGTAGTCCGACCGGAGCGGATGGCTACACCTTC	CASSSPTGADGYTF
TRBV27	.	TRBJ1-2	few	TGTGCCGGCAGTTTAGGGCAGGGAACCTTGAAAGTCTATGGCTACACCTTC	CAGSLGQGTLKVYGYTF
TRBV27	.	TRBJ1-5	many	TGTGCCACCGCCCGGGCGGCTTATAGCAATCAGCCCCAGCATTTT	CATARAAYSNQPQHF
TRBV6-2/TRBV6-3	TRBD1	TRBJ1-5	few	TGTGCCAGCAGCTACAGGGGGCTGGGGCAGCCCCAGCATTTT	CASSYRGLGQPQHF